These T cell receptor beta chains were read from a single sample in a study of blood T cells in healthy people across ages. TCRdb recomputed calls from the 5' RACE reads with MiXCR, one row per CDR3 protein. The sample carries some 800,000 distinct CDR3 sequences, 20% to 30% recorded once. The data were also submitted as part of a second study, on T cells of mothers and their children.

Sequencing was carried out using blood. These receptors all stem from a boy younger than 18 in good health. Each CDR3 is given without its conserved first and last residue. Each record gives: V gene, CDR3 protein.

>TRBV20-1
SARDQGARGGDTQY
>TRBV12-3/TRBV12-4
ASSHGPGPYEQY
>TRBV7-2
ASSPQGGRQETQY
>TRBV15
ATSRGSGNPQETQY
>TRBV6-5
ASSYRGRMNTEAF
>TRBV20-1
SAHPEGQGSLGSYEQY
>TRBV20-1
SGRRVATNEKLF
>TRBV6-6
ASSPVSGGSNEQF
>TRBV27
ASSLSGGYGYGYT
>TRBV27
ASSLSGREHGYT
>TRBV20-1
GASGSTDTQY
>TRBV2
ASSKTVLFSQSSYNEQF
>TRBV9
ASTEGGEGAQY
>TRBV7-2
ASSRSGSGETQY
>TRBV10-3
AIRAGVAGGEQY
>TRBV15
ATSKGLTGGDGYT
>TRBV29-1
SVLRPLSGNTIY
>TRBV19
ASSMSRGTFTPQETQY
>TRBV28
ASRAEISTGLN
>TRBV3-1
ASSQVGGTRYEQY
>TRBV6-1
VSRDRLVHEQF
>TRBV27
ASSLLGWNSPLH
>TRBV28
ASSLRWEANTEAF
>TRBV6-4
ASSDSRGEDTEAF
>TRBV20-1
SARRAGSYNEQF
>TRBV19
ASSIAQGMGETQY
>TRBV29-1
SVEDPSRGPSYNEQF